The subject of this entry is one TCR beta chain. Its antigen is unknown. This CDR3 is missing its conserved last phenylalanine or tryptophan, likely due to a read error. Because the CDR3's place on the DNA is in doubt, the DNA is left out and the CDR3 is given as listed by TCRdb. The data belong to a study of tumor-infiltrating lymphocytes in primary liver carcinoma (dated 2017 in TCRdb). In the study overall: Of the five patients (three men and two women, aged 30 to 69 years), four had hepatocellular carcinoma and one had combined HCC and intrahepatic cholangiocarcinoma. A total of around 35 specimens from 5 patients, comprising 25 or so tumor regions, 5 adjacent noncancerous liver tissues and 5 peripheral blood samples, were covered by TCRbeta repertoire sequencing. Roughly 3.5 to 8 million productive TCRbeta reads were obtained per sample, and no significant difference in read depth was found between tissue types. Across five regions of each liver tumor, along with adjacent normal tissue and blood, the study brought together TCRbeta repertoire sequencing, expression microarrays and whole-exome sequencing. Agilent mRNA microarray profiling was performed on the roughly 25 tumor region samples to relate TCRbeta repertoire diversity to the local molecular phenotype. Technical replicate repertoires showed high reproducibility, with mean shared-clone rates roughly 0.87 and correlation coefficients above 0.95. The five patients had tumors of stage T1-T3 N0M0, with maximum diameters ranging from about 4 to 11 cm.

Without any cell sorting, total RNA and DNA were extracted together from about 20-30 mg of bulk tissue using the AllPrep DNA/RNA mini kit. Surgical resection was performed in China between November 2015 and early 2016 on about five patients with histopathologically diagnosed primary liver carcinoma. At the time of sampling, the patients had chronic HBV infection and had not received any treatment. Five spatially separated regions were sampled from each tumor: the superior, inferior, left-lateral and right-lateral poles, plus the tumor centre. Histological examination found more than 80% viable tumor cells in every tumor sample. Fresh tumor and adjacent tissue pieces were bisected, with one half stored in RNAlater at -80 degrees C and the other half sent for histology. A constant-region primer and ProtoScript II reverse transcriptase were used to reverse-transcribe TCRbeta-specific cDNA from around 540 ng total RNA. The TCRbeta libraries were prepared through three rounds of nested multiplex PCR following a slightly modified ARM-PCR procedure. Each of the first two PCR rounds ran for around 9 cycles and used multiplex TRBV1-TRBV30 forward primers together with a Cbeta reverse primer. A final 25-cycle PCR with Deep VentR polymerase added sample barcodes and Illumina adapters. Before sequencing, amplicons between 200 and 500 bp were purified from gel using a QIAquick gel extraction kit. TCRbeta amplicons were sequenced on an Illumina HiSeq 2500 with 250-bp paired-end reads. Concerning the study's data processing: Quality trimming of reads was performed with Trimmomatic v0.33, and paired reads were merged with FLASH v1.2.11 so that full CDR3 sequences could be recovered. V, D and J germline segments were assigned to the rearranged TCRbeta sequences by MiGEC v1.2.1b. Clonotype statistics and Shannon-Wiener diversity indices were computed with VDJtools v1.0.0. Except for diversity analysis, only the 250 most abundant clonotypes of each sample were used in subsequent analyses to reduce sampling bias. TCRdb reanalyzed the raw reads on its own, using fastp at Q25 for trimming and MiXCR for clone calling, and kept in-frame beta chains. Here each entry gathers all rows of one CDR3 protein and keeps the most common genes and DNA. TCRdb, rather than the study authors, made the V and J calls. This sample gives tens of thousands of distinct CDR3 sequences in total; approximately 77% of them show up just once. Just under 20% of the sample rests with the top ten.

CDR1 is given as SGHAT and CDR2 as FQNNGV, both from the germline V gene. A total of 14 residues make up the CDR3, ends included. The study at large found these results: Because the samples were bulk and unsorted, CD4+ and CD8+ T cell repertoires could not be compared. Just about 8-25% of top clones turned up in all five regions of a tumor, which suggests spatial heterogeneity among tumor-infiltrating T cells. Because sequencing covered only the TCR beta chain and unpaired alpha chains were not captured, true repertoire diversity is likely underestimated. Repertoire overlap was higher between tumor regions (mean approximately 36%) than tumor-adjacent (approximately 17%) or tumor-blood (about 14%) pairs, consistent with antigen-driven expansion. With just a handful of patients in the study, the authors point out that the findings should be validated in a larger study. The top 250 clones made up a significantly larger repertoire fraction in tumors than in blood (p = 0.039).

The specimen was liver tumor tissue from sampling region 1. Explained via the paper, the cell subset or site label denotes: tumor region T1, superior pole. This chain is built from TRBV11-2 and TRBJ2-7. This TCR was sampled from a man aged 35-49 years with primary liver carcinoma and hepatitis B virus infection. CDR3 protein: CASSSTGTAYEQNY.